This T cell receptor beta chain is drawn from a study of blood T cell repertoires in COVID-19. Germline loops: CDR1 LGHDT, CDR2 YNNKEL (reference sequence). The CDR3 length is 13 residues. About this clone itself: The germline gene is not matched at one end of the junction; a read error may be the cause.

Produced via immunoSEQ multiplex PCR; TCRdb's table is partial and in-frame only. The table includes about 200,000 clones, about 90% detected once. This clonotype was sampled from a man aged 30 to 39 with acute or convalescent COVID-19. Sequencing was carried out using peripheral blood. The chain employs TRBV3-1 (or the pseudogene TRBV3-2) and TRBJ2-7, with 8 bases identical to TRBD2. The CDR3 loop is CASSQALTGGPNF. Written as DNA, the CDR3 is TGTGCCAGCAGCCAAGCCCTGACGGGGGGGCCAAACTTC.